Below, 29 T cell receptor beta chains from the same sample are listed, as sequenced in a study of T cells after yellow fever vaccination. One entry per CDR3 protein results from TCRdb running MiXCR on the 5' RACE reads. The sample has about 150,000 distinct CDR3 sequences, 6.6% seen once; the top ten hold about 0.61%. Sequencing used CD4+ T cells sorted from PBMCs, obtained 10 days after the yellow fever booster vaccination. All receptors derive from a man aged 25 to 45 who received the YFV17D yellow fever vaccine.

The chain couples TRBV19 to TRBJ1-4, with a tentative D call TRBD1 (6 bases). Trimming removed 6 bases at V and 4 bases at J, with 12 bases between. CDR1 is LNHDA, CDR2 SQIVND, per germline (reference sequence). This CDR3 comprises 14 residues. The CDR3 bases are TGTGCCAGTAGGAGACAGGCGAATAATGAAAAACTGTTTTTT. Translated: CASRRQANNEKLFF.

This clonotype has at least ten counts. The chain has TRBV11-2 and TRBJ2-5; D might be TRBD2 (5 bases). The V and J ends lost 7 bases and 2 bases respectively, with 11 bases between them. The CDR3 is 13 amino acids. Germline values: CDR1 SGHAT, CDR2 FQNNGV. The CDR3 bases are TGTGCCAGCAAACTAGGGAATCAAGAGACCCAGTACTTC. Protein product: CASKLGNQETQYF.

The table lists this clonotype with a few counts. The chain employs TRBV6-5 and TRBJ2-7; D gene unclear. V lost 5 bases and J 1 base, leaving 9 bases between the germline ends. The germline V gene has CDR1 MNHEY and CDR2 SVGAGI. The CDR3 sequence is 13 residues long. The CDR3 loop is CASSTTESYEQYF. As DNA, the CDR3 is TGTGCCAGCAGTACCACCGAGTCCTACGAGCAGTACTTC.

This clonotype was recorded at least ten times. The rearrangement links TRBV12-5 to TRBJ1-5; D remains ambiguous. Trimming stripped 10 bases from V and 3 bases from J, with 13 bases between. CDR1 LGHNT and CDR2 FRNRAP come from the germline V gene. The CDR3 has 13 residues. The CDR3, as DNA: TGTGCTACCAGAGGAGCAGACAATCAGCCCCAGCATTTT. Amino acids: CATRGADNQPQHF.

The chain carries TRBV24-1 and TRBJ2-4, with a possible D match to TRBD2 (6 bases). The CDR3 covers 12 residues. Trimming removed 7 bases at V and 9 bases at J, with 12 bases between. Germline CDR1 KGHDR, CDR2 SFDVKD. For the CDR3, the DNA is TGTGCCACCAGCCCCGGGGGTACCATTCAGTACTTC. This gives the protein CATSPGGTIQYF.

This chain uses TRBV7-2 with TRBJ2-1, with 7 bases lining up with TRBD2. CDR3 length equals 15 residues. Germline CDR1 reads SGHTA; CDR2 reads FQGNSA. V was clipped by 3 bases and J by 1 base; unmatched bases: 3. CDR3: CASSFLAESYNEQFF. The CDR3 DNA is TGTGCCAGCAGCTTCCTAGCGGAGTCCTACAATGAGCAGTTCTTC. Together with reference TRBV7-2 and TRBJ2-1, the CDR3 gives the full variable domain: GAGVSQSPSNKVTEKGKDVELRCDPISGHTALYWYRQSLGQGLEFLIYFQGNSAPDKSGLPSDRFSAERTGGSVSTLTIQRTQQEDSAVYLCASSFLAESYNEQFFGPGTRLTVL.

This clonotype was counted at least ten times. The J gene is TRBJ1-1, the V gene TRBV10-3, with TRBD1 matching over 8 bases. In germline, CDR1 is ENHRY, CDR2 SYGVKD. This CDR3 region has 13 residues. J was trimmed by 8 bases and V by 6 bases; bases with no gene match: 8. In nucleotides, the CDR3 is TGTGCCATCAGCCCGGGACAGGCATACGAAGCTTTCTTT. Its translation: CAISPGQAYEAFF.

Note on this clonotype: This may arise from a read error, as a much more abundant clone is one base away. V and J are TRBV6-2 or TRBV6-3 and TRBJ2-3, with D possibly matching TRBD1 (6 bases). Germline V gives CDR1 MNHEY, CDR2 SVGEGT. V shed 3 bases and J shed 2 bases, with 18 bases lying between them. This CDR3 is 17 amino acids long. CDR3 DNA sequence: TGTGCCAGCAGTTATATAATTGGGGGCGAGAACACAGATACGCAGTATTTT. This codes for CASSYIIGGENTDTQYF.

This clonotype was observed at least ten times. The chain couples TRBV7-9 to TRBJ2-1, with TRBD2 identical over 9 bases. The CDR3 length is 15 residues. The V gene end was trimmed by 2 bases and the J gene end by 8 bases; junction bases not matched to a gene: 7. The germline V gene has CDR1 SEHNR and CDR2 FQNEAQ (reference sequence). This chain's CDR3 is CASSLKSREGYEQFF. CDR3 bases: TGTGCCAGCAGCTTAAAGTCGCGGGAGGGCTATGAGCAGTTCTTC.

V and J are TRBV29-1 and TRBJ1-1; D uncertain. CDR3 size: 12 residues. The germline V gene has CDR1 SQVTM and CDR2 ANQGSEA. Trimming removed 6 bases at V and 2 bases at J, with 10 bases between. The CDR3 coding sequence is TGCAGCGTCGTCAAAGACAACACTGAAGCTTTCTTT. It specifies CSVVKDNTEAFF.

This clonotype was detected ten times or more. The chain joins TRBV7-2 to TRBJ2-5; D is ambiguous. V was pared by 7 bases and J by 2 bases, with 5 bases between. The CDR3 is 11 residues long. Germline-derived CDR1 and CDR2 are SGHTA and FQGNSA. CDR3 sequence (DNA): TGTGCCAGCAACAGTCAAGAGACCCAGTACTTC. Protein sequence: CASNSQETQYF.

This clonotype appeared many times. The V and J genes are TRBV7-2 and TRBJ2-5; D tentatively fits TRBD1 or TRBD2 (6 bases each). CDR1 is SGHTA and CDR2 is FQGNSA in the germline V gene. CDR3 length: 13 amino acids. The ends were cut back, 3 bases at V and 4 bases at J, with 9 bases in the middle. The CDR3 is CASSFRGRETQYF. As DNA, the CDR3 is TGTGCCAGCAGCTTCCGGGGGCGAGAGACCCAGTACTTC.

This clonotype has just one count. A read error is possible here, since a much larger clone lies one base away. CDR3: CSASGGSTDTQYF. The CDR3 DNA sequence: TGCAGTGCTAGTGGTGGTAGCACAGATACGCAGTATTTT. The chain couples TRBV20-1 to TRBJ2-3; D remains ambiguous. Germline V gene lookup returns CDR1 DFQATT and CDR2 SNEGSKA (reference sequence). The CDR3 length is 13 residues. Trimming removed 3 bases at V and 0 bases at J, with 7 bases between.

In this sample, this clonotype turned up many times. The chain links TRBV5-1 to TRBJ2-5; 8 bases match TRBD2. The germline V gene has CDR1 SGHRS and CDR2 YFSETQ. J gave up 1 base and V 1 base, and 6 bases lay outside the gene matches. There are 16 residues in the CDR3. The CDR3 nucleotides read TGCGCCAGCAGCTTGACTACTAGCGGCGCCCAAGAGACCCAGTACTTC. As protein: CASSLTTSGAQETQYF.

Many counts were recorded for this clonotype. The chain combines TRBV7-2 with TRBJ2-2; D ambiguous. The V end was cut by 5 bases, the J end by 7 bases, with 11 bases between. From germline, CDR1 is SGHTA and CDR2 FQGNSA. The CDR3 runs to 13 residues. The CDR3 spells CASSHGVIGELFF. The CDR3 DNA follows: TGTGCCAGCAGCCATGGGGTAATCGGGGAGCTGTTTTTT.

Notes on this clonotype: A much more abundant neighbour one base away suggests this may be a read error. The gene calls are TRBV5-1 and TRBJ2-5; 7 bases line up with TRBD1. CDR3 length: 14 residues. CDR1 and CDR2 (germline): SGHRS, YFSETQ. CDR3 sequence reads: CASRFGTAQETQYF. In DNA form, the CDR3 reads TGCGCCAGCCGCTTTGGGACAGCACAAGAGACCCAGTACTTC.

This clonotype was picked up many times. The rearrangement joins TRBV20-1 to TRBJ2-2; 8 positions match TRBD2. From germline, CDR1 is DFQATT and CDR2 SNEGSKA (reference sequence). The CDR3 spans 14 residues. V dropped 3 bases and J dropped 5; count of bases not matched to a gene: 5. DNA of the CDR3: TGCAGTGCTAGGTCCAGCGGGAGTACCGGGGAGCTGTTTTTT. It encodes CSARSSGSTGELFF.

This clonotype was counted at least ten times. This sequence joins TRBV7-3 and TRBJ2-3, with TRBD1 identical over 9 bases. The germline V gene encodes CDR1 SGHTA and CDR2 FQGTGA. The CDR3 is 16 amino acids. V dropped 9 bases and J dropped 1; count of bases not matched to a gene: 11. For the CDR3, the DNA is TGTGCCAGAAGGGACAGGGCCCATGAATGCACAGATACGCAGTATTTT. It is translated as CARRDRAHECTDTQYF.

This clonotype has a count of ten or more. The rearrangement uses TRBV5-1 and TRBJ2-7; the D gene is possibly TRBD2 (6 bases). CDR1 is SGHRS and CDR2 is YFSETQ in the germline V gene. CDR3 length: 14 residues. The ends were cut back, 0 bases at V and 3 bases at J, with 10 bases in the middle. CDR3 DNA: TGCGCCAGCAGCTTGGACGGGGGAAACTACGAGCAGTACTTC. Protein product: CASSLDGGNYEQYF.

This clonotype showed up many times. The chain links TRBV10-2 to TRBJ2-7; 10 bases agree with TRBD2. This CDR3 region has 14 residues. Germline CDR1 reads WSHSY; CDR2 reads SAAADI. V shed 8 bases, J shed 8 bases, and the junction held 12 bases outside the gene matches. As DNA, the CDR3 is TGCGCCAGCCTATCTGCTAGCGGGAGCCTCCAGCAGTACTTC. It codes for CASLSASGSLQQYF.

This clonotype has at least ten counts. The chain employs TRBV11-2 and TRBJ2-5; D may be TRBD1 (5 bases). Trimming took off 1 base at V and 10 bases at J, with 7 bases between the two ends. Germline CDR1 SGHAT, CDR2 FQNNGV. This CDR3 region has 11 residues. The CDR3 loop is CASSLGRDQYF. In DNA, the CDR3 is TGTGCCAGCAGCTTAGGCAGGGACCAGTACTTC. Drawing the rest from reference TRBV11-2 and TRBJ2-5, the complete variable domain is EAGVAQSPRYKIIEKRQSVAFWCNPISGHATLYWYQQILGQGPKLLIQFQNNGVVDDSQLPKDRFSAERLKGVDSTLKIQPAKLEDSAVYLCASSLGRDQYFGPGTRLLVL.

The table lists this clonotype with many counts. The V call is TRBV10-3, the J call TRBJ2-2; possibly TRBD1 for D (7 bases). This CDR3 is built from 16 residues. Germline CDR1 ENHRY, CDR2 SYGVKD. Trimming removed 10 bases from V and 4 bases from J, with 22 bases in between. CDR3 sequence: CATNGGQGVSTGELFF. CDR3 nucleotides: TGTGCCACAAACGGGGGCCAGGGGGTCTCCACCGGGGAGCTGTTTTTT.

This clonotype was seen at least ten times. The chain links TRBV9 to TRBJ1-2; D might be TRBD1 (5 bases). CDR3 length equals 15 residues. The V end was cut by 0 bases, the J end by 8 bases, with 17 bases between. The germline gives CDR1 SGDLS, CDR2 YYNGEE. This CDR3 is CASSVDSGDFYGYTF. The CDR3 DNA reads TGTGCCAGCAGCGTAGATTCGGGGGACTTCTACGGCTACACCTTC.

This clonotype has at least ten counts. In DNA form, the CDR3 reads TGCGCCAGCAGTCCCCAGGGGGTGGCAGAGACCCAGTACTTC. Protein sequence: CASSPQGVAETQYF. The rearrangement links TRBV10-2 to TRBJ2-5; TRBD1 matches at 7 bases. V dropped 5 bases and J dropped 4; count of bases not matched to a gene: 7. Germline CDR1 reads WSHSY; CDR2 reads SAAADI. The CDR3 runs to 14 residues.

This clonotype was counted ten times or more. The chain has TRBV15 and TRBJ2-1, with D unresolved. The CDR3 is 14 residues long. The V gene lost 4 bases and the J gene lost 0 bases, with 7 bases spanning the gap. Germline lookup yields CDR1 LNHNV and CDR2 YYDKDF (reference sequence). CDR3 sequence reads: CATSNYGSYNEQFF. The CDR3 DNA reads TGTGCCACCAGCAACTACGGCTCCTACAATGAGCAGTTCTTC.

This clonotype was seen more than once but under ten times. This chain uses TRBV19 with TRBJ1-1, with D maybe TRBD1 (6 bases). This CDR3 contains 13 residues. From germline, CDR1 is LNHDA and CDR2 SQIVND (reference sequence). V was clipped by 4 bases and J by 7 bases, with 13 bases between them. The CDR3 region has the DNA TGTGCCAGTAGTAGAAACAGGGTGGATGAAGCTTTCTTT. Its protein is CASSRNRVDEAFF. Filled out from reference TRBV19 and TRBJ1-1, the complete variable domain reads DGGITQSPKYLFRKEGQNVTLSCEQNLNHDAMYWYRQDPGQGLRLIYYSQIVNDFQKGDIAEGYSVSREKKESFPLTVTSAQKNPTAFYLCASSRNRVDEAFFGQGTRLTVV.

This clonotype has a count of ten or more. This chain uses TRBV9 with TRBJ2-1; D is perhaps TRBD1 (6 bases). CDR1 is SGDLS, CDR2 YYNGEE, per germline. This CDR3 spans 15 amino acids. Trimming removed 4 bases at V and 0 bases at J, with 11 bases between. The CDR3 reads CASSSEGGSYNEQFF. The CDR3 bases are TGTGCCAGCAGCTCCGAAGGGGGCTCCTACAATGAGCAGTTCTTC.

The sample holds a few counts of this clonotype. The chain couples TRBV7-2 to TRBJ2-7; D not resolved. Trimming removed 1 base from V and 0 bases from J, with 7 bases in between. CDR3 length: 14 residues. CDR1 SGHTA and CDR2 FQGNSA come from the germline V gene. CDR3: CASSLVGDSYEQYF. In DNA, the CDR3 is TGTGCCAGCAGCTTAGTTGGCGACTCCTACGAGCAGTACTTC.

This clonotype showed up many times. The chain employs TRBV20-1 and TRBJ1-5, with D tentatively TRBD1 (6 bases). The CDR3 extends over 14 amino acids. Germline V gives CDR1 DFQATT, CDR2 SNEGSKA (reference sequence). V was trimmed by 0 bases and J by 7 bases, leaving 13 bases between them. The CDR3 is CSARDPRGGQPQHF. The CDR3 bases are TGCAGTGCTAGAGATCCCAGGGGAGGACAGCCCCAGCATTTT.